These 28 T cell receptor beta chains originate from one sample sequenced in a study of T cell responses to AZD1222 COVID-19 vaccine. Some clones are missing from TCRdb's copy, which holds only in-frame ones; the method was immunoSEQ multiplex PCR. The sample records around 100,000 clones, 84% being singletons. Here the sequenced sample was peripheral blood, taken on day 0 of AZD1222 vaccination. Source of these receptors: an adult in good health.

The V call is TRBV6-4, the J call TRBJ2-1; D may be TRBD1 (5 bases). Germline V gene sequence: CDR1 MRHNA, CDR2 SNTAGT. The CDR3 sequence is 13 residues long. Deletions cut 8 bases from V and 1 base from J, with 9 bases between. CDR3 region: CASSPGSYNEQFF. For the CDR3, the DNA is TGTGCCAGCTCGCCAGGGTCCTACAATGAGCAGTTCTTC.

This rearrangement joins TRBV28 to TRBJ2-7; 8 nucleotides agree with TRBD2. This CDR3 has 18 amino acids. Germline CDR1 reads MDHEN; CDR2 reads SYDVKM. V dropped 1 base and J dropped 0; count of bases not matched to a gene: 11. CDR3 sequence (DNA): TGTGCCAGCAGTTTATCCCTTGGACTAGCTTTCGGCTCCTACGAGCAGTACTTC. This encodes CASSLSLGLAFGSYEQYF. Based on the CDR3 plus reference TRBV28 and TRBJ2-7, the full variable domain is DVKVTQSSRYLVKRTGEKVFLECVQDMDHENMFWYRQDPGLGLRLIYFSYDVKMKEKGDIPEGYSVSREKKERFSLILESASTNQTSMYLCASSLSLGLAFGSYEQYFGPGTRLTVT.

This rearrangement joins TRBV19 to TRBJ2-3, with D possibly TRBD2 on 6 matching bases. Trimming shortened V by 3 bases and J by 0 bases, and 7 bases separated the two germline ends. Per the germline V gene, CDR1 is LNHDA and CDR2 is SQIVND (reference sequence). The CDR3 loop spans 14 amino acids. Written as DNA, the CDR3 is TGTGCCAGTAGTATCGGGACTAGCACAGATACGCAGTATTTT. Protein sequence: CASSIGTSTDTQYF.

Concerning this clone: This sample also contains other DNA sequences that code for the same CDR3. V is TRBV18 and J is TRBJ2-7, with D unclear. Germline CDR1 is KGHSH and CDR2 is LQKENI. The CDR3 sequence is 12 residues long. The germline V and J ends were trimmed by 3 bases and 0 bases, with 3 bases remaining between them. This CDR3 is CASSPSSYEQYF. CDR3 bases: TGTGCCAGCTCACCTTCCTCCTACGAGCAGTACTTC.

The chain has TRBV3-1 (or the pseudogene TRBV3-2) and TRBJ2-2; the D gene is possibly TRBD2 (5 bases). The ends were cut back, 5 bases at V and 5 bases at J, with 12 bases in the middle. CDR3 length: 14 amino acids. CDR1 and CDR2 from the germline V gene are LGHDT and YNNKEL (reference sequence). CDR3 DNA: TGTGCCAGCAGCGGAGGTAGGAGGACCGGGGAGCTGTTTTTT. This translates into CASSGGRRTGELFF.

The chain links TRBV9 to TRBJ1-3; possible D gene TRBD1, 5 bases. The germline CDR1 and CDR2 sequences are SGDLS and YYNGEE. Trimming pared 4 bases from V and 4 bases from J, leaving 15 bases between. The CDR3 covers 15 residues. CDR3 in DNA: TGTGCCAGCAGCCCAACGGGGGGGAAGGGAAACACCATATATTTT. It codes for CASSPTGGKGNTIYF.

V is TRBV5-6 and J is TRBJ2-7; TRBD1 aligns across 12 bases. This CDR3 comprises 14 residues. The germline V gene has CDR1 SGHDT and CDR2 YYEEEE. V lost 4 bases, J lost 3 bases, and 2 bases stayed unmatched. CDR3 nucleotides: TGTGCCAGCAGCCGGGACAGGGGGCTCTACGAGCAGTACTTC. It encodes CASSRDRGLYEQYF.

The rearrangement links TRBV28 to TRBJ2-3; possible D gene TRBD2, 6 bases. Trimming left V 6 bases short and J 1 base short, with 11 bases between. The CDR3 loop spans 14 amino acids. Germline V gene data show CDR1 as MDHEN and CDR2 as SYDVKM. The CDR3 is CASSPLARTDTQYF. DNA for the CDR3: TGTGCCAGCAGCCCCCTAGCGCGCACAGATACGCAGTATTTT.

The chain couples TRBV5-1 to TRBJ2-1; TRBD2 agrees at 12 bases. Trimming cost V 1 base and J 9 bases; bases outside gene matches: 5. The CDR3 loop spans 15 amino acids. Germline V gene sequence: CDR1 SGHRS, CDR2 YFSETQ. CDR3 bases: TGCGCCAGCAGCTTGCTAGCGGGAGGGCAGGGTGAGCAGTTCTTC. Protein sequence: CASSLLAGGQGEQFF.

This clone was counted only a few times. The chain employs TRBV28 and TRBJ1-1; 7 nucleotides agree with TRBD1. CDR3 length equals 15 residues. Looked up from germline, CDR1 is MDHEN and CDR2 is SYDVKM. Trimming at V came to 6 bases and at J to 2 bases, leaving 9 bases not matched to a gene. CDR3 nucleotides: TGTGCCAGCAGGACCGCCGGGACAGTCAACACTGAAGCTTTCTTT. Residues: CASRTAGTVNTEAFF.

The gene calls are TRBV5-1 and TRBJ2-3; D ambiguous. CDR3 size: 15 residues. Germline CDR1 reads SGHRS; CDR2 reads YFSETQ. Trimming left V 3 bases short and J 1 base short, with 12 bases between. CDR3 sequence: CASSWQYRGTDTQYF. The CDR3 coding sequence is TGCGCCAGCAGCTGGCAATACCGGGGCACAGATACGCAGTATTTT.

This clone has only one observation. The chain employs TRBV6-5 and TRBJ1-3; D unresolved. V was shortened by 0 bases and J by 4 bases, with 10 bases between the two germline ends. Germline-derived CDR1 and CDR2 are MNHEY and SVGAGI. There are 15 residues in the CDR3. Written as DNA, the CDR3 is TGTGCCAGCAGTTACTCGGACCGACTAGGAAACACCATATATTTT. Residues: CASSYSDRLGNTIYF.

The gene calls are TRBV7-3 and TRBJ2-2, with TRBD1 matching over 7 bases. Losses at the gene ends were 2 bases for V and 1 base for J; bases not matched to a gene: 13. Germline CDR1 reads SGHTA; CDR2 reads FQGTGA. The CDR3 has 19 amino acids. The CDR3 nucleotides are TGTGCCAGCAGCTTATCCCCCTTAGGGCAGGGGGTGAACACCGGGGAGCTGTTTTTT. Translating it yields CASSLSPLGQGVNTGELFF.

V gene TRBV4-3 combines with J gene TRBJ2-2; D might be TRBD1 or TRBD2, each matching 6 bases. The CDR3 extends over 16 amino acids. The germline V and J ends were trimmed by 0 bases and 13 bases, with 21 bases remaining between them. Germline-derived CDR1 and CDR2 are LGHNA and YSLEER. The chain's CDR3 is CASSQDLRARGGRLFF. The CDR3 DNA sequence: TGCGCCAGCAGCCAAGACCTACGGGCTCGAGGGGGGAGGCTGTTTTTT.

The chain joins TRBV2 to TRBJ2-1; D tentatively reads TRBD1 or TRBD2 (6 bases each). CDR1 SNHLY and CDR2 FYNNEI come from the germline V gene. The CDR3 consists of 13 residues. Trimming left V 8 bases short and J 8 bases short, with 16 bases between. The CDR3 DNA follows: TGTGCCAGCGCGGAAAGGGGGGTGGATGAGCAGTTCTTC. Amino acid sequence: CASAERGVDEQFF.

The V gene is TRBV7-9, the J gene TRBJ1-2; TRBD1 matches at 9 bases. CDR1 and CDR2 (germline): SEHNR, FQNEAQ (reference sequence). With 3 bases clipped from V and 7 bases from J, the junction kept 9 bases outside the gene matches. This CDR3 has 15 amino acids. The CDR3 loop reads CASSFSTGGYAGYTF. Here the CDR3 DNA reads TGTGCCAGCAGCTTTAGCACAGGGGGCTACGCTGGCTACACCTTC.

The chain uses TRBV4-3 and TRBJ1-3, with 9 positions matching TRBD1. The germline V gene encodes CDR1 LGHNA and CDR2 YSLEER. The CDR3 runs to 16 residues. The V and J ends lost 0 bases and 3 bases, in that order; junction bases with no gene match: 3. The CDR3 here is CASSQERTGVGNTIYF. As DNA, the CDR3 is TGCGCCAGCAGCCAAGAACGGACAGGGGTTGGAAACACCATATATTTT.

The chain links TRBV11-2 to TRBJ2-3; unclear D gene. Per germline, CDR1 SGHAT and CDR2 FQNNGV. The V end lost 5 bases, the J end lost 0 bases, and 15 bases lay between the germline ends. The CDR3 runs to 16 residues. In nucleotides, the CDR3 is TGTGCCAGCAGCCTACTCTCATCTACTAGCACAGATACGCAGTATTTT. This gives the protein CASSLLSSTSTDTQYF. Full variable domain (outside the CDR3, taken from reference TRBV11-2 and TRBJ2-3): EAGVAQSPRYKIIEKRQSVAFWCNPISGHATLYWYQQILGQGPKLLIQFQNNGVVDDSQLPKDRFSAERLKGVDSTLKIQPAKLEDSAVYLCASSLLSSTSTDTQYFGPGTRLTVL.

The chain employs TRBV7-8 and TRBJ1-2, with TRBD1 matching over 8 bases. Germline loops: CDR1 SGHVS, CDR2 FQNEAQ. There are 15 residues in the CDR3. V was clipped by 3 bases and J by 3 bases; unmatched bases: 6. The CDR3: CASSFRGQGDYGYTF. The CDR3, as DNA: TGTGCCAGCAGCTTTCGAGGACAGGGCGACTATGGCTACACCTTC. Filled out from reference TRBV7-8 and TRBJ1-2, the complete variable domain reads GAGVSQSPRYKVAKRGQDVALRCDPISGHVSLFWYQQALGQGPEFLTYFQNEAQLDKSGLPSDRFFAERPEGSVSTLKIQRTQQEDSAVYLCASSFRGQGDYGYTFGSGTRLTVV.

This CDR3 reads CASSLGGTHPSLTF. The CDR3 DNA reads TGTGCCAGCAGCTTGGGGGGTACACACCCTTCCCTCACCTTC. The rearrangement uses TRBV5-4 and TRBJ1-2; D is unclear. V dropped 0 bases and J dropped 13 bases, with 19 bases sitting between them. This CDR3 spans 14 amino acids. Germline CDR1 is SGHNT and CDR2 is YYREEE (reference sequence). The whole variable domain, filled in from reference TRBV5-4 and TRBJ1-2, reads ETGVTQSPTHLIKTRGQQVTLRCSSQSGHNTVSWYQQALGQGPQFIFQYYREEENGRGNFPPRFSGLQFPNYSSELNVNALELDDSALYLCASSLGGTHPSLTFGSGTRLTVV.

The genes are TRBV14 and TRBJ2-1; 13 bases are shared with TRBD2. This CDR3 spans 15 amino acids. V gave up 8 bases and J gave up 8 bases; unmatched junction bases: 9. CDR1 and CDR2 (germline): SGHDN, FVKESK. Here the CDR3 DNA reads TGTGCCAGCTGCTACACCGGGACTAGCGGGGATGAGCAGTTCTTC. Protein sequence: CASCYTGTSGDEQFF. The full variable domain, with the rest looked up from reference TRBV14 and TRBJ2-1, is EAGVTQFPSHSVIEKGQTVTLRCDPISGHDNLYWYRRVMGKEIKFLLHFVKESKQDESGMPNNRFLAERTGGTYSTLKVQPAELEDSGVYFCASCYTGTSGDEQFFGPGTRLTVL.

The CDR3 here is CASSPEGWADTQYF. In DNA form, the CDR3 reads TGCGCCAGCAGCCCGGAGGGCTGGGCAGATACGCAGTATTTT. The rearrangement joins TRBV5-1 to TRBJ2-3; TRBD2 is a possible D gene (6 bases). CDR1 and CDR2 from the germline V gene are SGHRS and YFSETQ. There are 14 residues in the CDR3. V shed 4 bases and J shed 4 bases, with 13 bases lying between them. Full variable domain (rest looked up from reference TRBV5-1 and TRBJ2-3): KAGVTQTPRYLIKTRGQQVTLSCSPISGHRSVSWYQQTPGQGLQFLFEYFSETQRNKGNFPGRFSGRQFSNSRSEMNVSTLELGDSALYLCASSPEGWADTQYFGPGTRLTVL.

The chain combines TRBV19 with TRBJ2-3; 9 bases fit TRBD2. J gave up 1 base and V 4 bases, and 3 bases lay outside the gene matches. CDR3 length: 15 amino acids. CDR1 and CDR2 (germline): LNHDA, SQIVND (reference sequence). CDR3 loop: CASSKASGGTDTQYF. Here the CDR3 DNA reads TGTGCCAGTAGTAAGGCTAGCGGGGGCACAGATACGCAGTATTTT.

This clone is a singleton in its sample. The chain carries TRBV15 and TRBJ2-3; D gene unclear. Trimming pared 0 bases from V and 2 bases from J, leaving 12 bases between. The CDR3 consists of 16 residues. Germline-derived CDR1 and CDR2 are LNHNV and YYDKDF (reference sequence). In nucleotides, the CDR3 is TGTGCCACCAGCAGAGATCAGGACCGAGCCACAGATACGCAGTATTTT. It translates to CATSRDQDRATDTQYF.

The gene calls are TRBV7-9 and TRBJ2-2; D is possibly TRBD1 (6 bases). Per the germline V gene, CDR1 is SEHNR and CDR2 is FQNEAQ (reference sequence). Trimming pared 5 bases from V and 5 bases from J, leaving 12 bases between. The length of the CDR3 is 14 residues. The CDR3 DNA is TGTGCCAGCAGCCTCGGACAGTTTACCGGGGAGCTGTTTTTT. This codes for CASSLGQFTGELFF.

The chain carries TRBV6-5 and TRBJ1-2; D uncertain. V was trimmed by 6 bases and J by 4 bases, leaving 12 bases between them. Germline CDR1 is MNHEY and CDR2 is SVGAGI. The CDR3 totals 13 residues. The CDR3 sequence: CASSPEPGYGYTF. The CDR3, as DNA: TGTGCCAGCAGCCCCGAGCCTGGCTATGGCTACACCTTC.

This clone was picked up a small number of times. This chain connects TRBV6-5 to TRBJ1-5; D gene ambiguous. Per the germline V gene, CDR1 is MNHEY and CDR2 is SVGAGI. Trimming removed 7 bases at V and 7 bases at J, with 20 bases between. This CDR3 comprises 15 residues. DNA of the CDR3: TGTGCCAGCACCCAGATTGCGGCAGGAGGCCAGCCCCAGCATTTT. Residues: CASTQIAAGGQPQHF.

This clone was seen a few times. This chain joins TRBV9 and TRBJ1-4, with 9 bases matching TRBD1. Per the germline V gene, CDR1 is SGDLS and CDR2 is YYNGEE. After removal of 5 bases from V and 8 bases from J, the junction contained 10 bases not matched to a gene. The CDR3 is made up of 15 amino acids. CDR3 region: CASSWTGEAREKLFF. The CDR3 DNA sequence: TGTGCCAGCAGTTGGACAGGGGAAGCTCGAGAAAAACTGTTTTTT.